A selection of T cell receptor beta chains follows, all from one sample in a study of blood T cells in healthy people across ages. TCRdb analysed the 5' RACE reads with MiXCR anew, one entry per CDR3 protein. The sample contains 1.5 million to 2 million distinct CDR3 sequences, about 35% of which appear only once. Input material: blood. Every receptor here comes from a woman aged 25 to 39 in good health. Both conserved end residues are part of each CDR3. Fields, in order: D gene, V gene, J gene, clone size, CDR3 DNA, CDR3 protein. D genes are given only for firm matches. The listing skips clone size in some rows; elsewhere it reads once, few, many or a size class.

d_gene: TRBD1
v_gene: TRBV18
j_gene: TRBJ1-1
abundance: .
CDR3nt: TGTGCCAGCTCTACAGGGGGCATGAACACTGAAGCTTTCTTT
CDR3aa: CASSTGGMNTEAFF

d_gene: .
v_gene: TRBV28
j_gene: TRBJ2-7
abundance: .
CDR3nt: TGTGCCAGCAGCACAAACATCTTTGAGGGGGTCGAGCAGTACTTC
CDR3aa: CASSTNIFEGVEQYF

d_gene: .
v_gene: TRBV20-1
j_gene: TRBJ2-5
abundance: .
CDR3nt: TGCAGTGCTAGTACAGGGTCTTCGTTCGGGGAGACCCAGTACTTC
CDR3aa: CSASTGSSFGETQYF

d_gene: TRBD2
v_gene: TRBV2
j_gene: TRBJ2-1
abundance: .
CDR3nt: TGTGCCAGCAGTGGTATAGCGGGGGGCCGGGGAGATGAGCAGTTCTTC
CDR3aa: CASSGIAGGRGDEQFF

d_gene: .
v_gene: TRBV4-1
j_gene: TRBJ1-5
abundance: few
CDR3nt: TGCGCCAGCAGCCCCCCCAGGTCTCAGCCCCAGCATTTT
CDR3aa: CASSPPRSQPQHF

d_gene: .
v_gene: TRBV29-1
j_gene: TRBJ2-1
abundance: few
CDR3nt: TGCAGCGTTGAATTTATCGGTGACGCCGCCTACAATGAGCAGTTCTTC
CDR3aa: CSVEFIGDAAYNEQFF

d_gene: .
v_gene: TRBV2
j_gene: TRBJ1-5
abundance: .
CDR3nt: TGTGCCAGCAGTGAAGCCTCGGGCCGAGGACAGCCCCAGCATTTT
CDR3aa: CASSEASGRGQPQHF

d_gene: TRBD2
v_gene: TRBV4-1
j_gene: TRBJ2-2
abundance: few
CDR3nt: TGCGCCAGCAGCCAAGACCAAGCGGGGGGGCCGGGCGGGGAGCTGTTTTTT
CDR3aa: CASSQDQAGGPGGELFF

d_gene: TRBD1
v_gene: TRBV12-3/TRBV12-4
j_gene: TRBJ1-5
abundance: few
CDR3nt: TGTGCCAGCAGTTTTACAGGGGGGGTCAATCAGCCCCAGCATTTT
CDR3aa: CASSFTGGVNQPQHF

d_gene: .
v_gene: TRBV7-8
j_gene: TRBJ1-5
abundance: .
CDR3nt: TGTGCCAGCAGCTCTAGGGCGGCTAATCAGCCCCAGCATTTT
CDR3aa: CASSSRAANQPQHF

d_gene: .
v_gene: TRBV9
j_gene: TRBJ2-7
abundance: few
CDR3nt: TGTGCCAGCAGCGTTCAGGGGTCCACCCCCTACGAGCAGTACTTC
CDR3aa: CASSVQGSTPYEQYF

d_gene: .
v_gene: TRBV28
j_gene: TRBJ2-7
abundance: .
CDR3nt: TGTGCCAGCAGTCCTGACAGTGCTATTACTACCGAGCAGTACTTT
CDR3aa: CASSPDSAITTEQYF

d_gene: .
v_gene: TRBV5-1
j_gene: TRBJ1-1
abundance: once
CDR3nt: TGCGCCAGCAGCTTGGAAGACATTAGTTCTGAAGCTTTCTTT
CDR3aa: CASSLEDISSEAFF

d_gene: TRBD1
v_gene: TRBV5-1
j_gene: TRBJ1-6
abundance: .
CDR3nt: TGCGCCAGCAGCTTGTTGAGCGACAGGGAGAATTCACCCCTCCACTTT
CDR3aa: CASSLLSDRENSPLHF

d_gene: .
v_gene: TRBV7-3
j_gene: TRBJ2-7
abundance: .
CDR3nt: TGTGCCAGCAGCTTATTCCAGGGGACCTCCTACGAGCAGTACTTC
CDR3aa: CASSLFQGTSYEQYF

d_gene: .
v_gene: TRBV12-3/TRBV12-4
j_gene: TRBJ2-7
abundance: few
CDR3nt: TGTGCCAGCAGTTTAAACGGGGCAGCGTACGAGCAGTACTTC
CDR3aa: CASSLNGAAYEQYF

d_gene: .
v_gene: TRBV5-5
j_gene: TRBJ2-3
abundance: many
CDR3nt: TGTGCCAGCAGCCCCGAGAGGGGCGGGGGCACAGATACGCAGTATTTT
CDR3aa: CASSPERGGGTDTQYF

d_gene: TRBD2
v_gene: TRBV5-1
j_gene: TRBJ2-7
abundance: .
CDR3nt: TGCGCCAGCAGTCCTAGCGGGAGTGGTGCCTACGAGCAGTACTTC
CDR3aa: CASSPSGSGAYEQYF

d_gene: .
v_gene: TRBV5-1
j_gene: TRBJ2-1
abundance: few
CDR3nt: TGCGCCAGCAGCTTACGTCCAGCGCAATCCTACAATGAGCAGTTCTTC
CDR3aa: CASSLRPAQSYNEQFF

d_gene: TRBD1
v_gene: TRBV9
j_gene: TRBJ1-5
abundance: few
CDR3nt: TGTGCCAGCAGCGTAGCAGGGGGTAATCAGCCCCAGCATTTT
CDR3aa: CASSVAGGNQPQHF

d_gene: TRBD2
v_gene: TRBV27
j_gene: TRBJ2-3
abundance: few
CDR3nt: TGTGCCAGCGGGCGCGGCGGGAGGACGACAGATACGCAGTATTTT
CDR3aa: CASGRGGRTTDTQYF

d_gene: .
v_gene: TRBV4-1
j_gene: TRBJ1-1
abundance: few
CDR3nt: TGCGCCAGCAGCCAACAGGCGGCCACTGAAGCTTTCTTT
CDR3aa: CASSQQAATEAFF

d_gene: TRBD2
v_gene: TRBV12-3/TRBV12-4
j_gene: TRBJ2-7
abundance: .
CDR3nt: TGTGCCAGCAGACCTGGCCGGGGGGAGGTCGAGCAGTACTTC
CDR3aa: CASRPGRGEVEQYF

d_gene: .
v_gene: TRBV21-1
j_gene: TRBJ2-7
abundance: few
CDR3nt: TGTGCCAGCAGTATTACTAGCGGGAGGGCCGAGCAGTACTTC
CDR3aa: CASSITSGRAEQYF

d_gene: TRBD2
v_gene: TRBV7-2
j_gene: TRBJ2-7
abundance: .
CDR3nt: TGTGCCAGCAGCCCAGCTGGACTAGCGACCTACGAGCAGTACTTC
CDR3aa: CASSPAGLATYEQYF

d_gene: .
v_gene: TRBV7-9
j_gene: TRBJ2-7
abundance: many
CDR3nt: TGTGCCAGCAGCTTAGATAGTCGCGAGCAGTACTTC
CDR3aa: CASSLDSREQYF

d_gene: TRBD2
v_gene: TRBV20-1
j_gene: TRBJ2-1
abundance: .
CDR3nt: TGCAGTGCCCTGCGGGCGGGGGTCCACAATGAGCAGTTCTTC
CDR3aa: CSALRAGVHNEQFF

d_gene: .
v_gene: TRBV12-3/TRBV12-4
j_gene: TRBJ2-7
abundance: many
CDR3nt: TGTGCCAGCAGCGGCGGACGGCGCGAGCAGTACTTC
CDR3aa: CASSGGRREQYF

d_gene: TRBD2
v_gene: TRBV10-3
j_gene: TRBJ2-1
abundance: .
CDR3nt: TGTGCCATCAGTGAGGTTGGGCCAGCGGGATACTATGAGCAGTTCTTC
CDR3aa: CAISEVGPAGYYEQFF

d_gene: .
v_gene: TRBV20-1
j_gene: TRBJ2-7
abundance: .
CDR3nt: TGCAGTGCTAGCCGGGACGCACCCTACGAGCAGTACTTC
CDR3aa: CSASRDAPYEQYF

d_gene: TRBD1
v_gene: TRBV25-1
j_gene: TRBJ1-2
abundance: .
CDR3nt: TGTGCCAGCAGTGGACAGGGGGACTATGGCTACACCTTC
CDR3aa: CASSGQGDYGYTF

d_gene: .
v_gene: TRBV10-1
j_gene: TRBJ2-5
abundance: .
CDR3nt: TGCGCCAGCAGTCGGACTGCAGAGGAGCAGTACTTC
CDR3aa: CASSRTAEEQYF

d_gene: TRBD2
v_gene: TRBV2
j_gene: TRBJ2-7
abundance: few
CDR3nt: TGTGCCAGCAGTGGGGAACCGGGACTAGCGGGTAGAGAGCAGTACTTC
CDR3aa: CASSGEPGLAGREQYF

d_gene: .
v_gene: TRBV7-8
j_gene: TRBJ2-7
abundance: .
CDR3nt: TGTGCCAGCAGCTTTCACGACGAGCAGTACTTC
CDR3aa: CASSFHDEQYF

d_gene: .
v_gene: TRBV20-1
j_gene: TRBJ2-5
abundance: .
CDR3nt: TGCAGTGCTAGAGATAGGTGGAGGGGAGAGACCCAGTACTTC
CDR3aa: CSARDRWRGETQYF

d_gene: TRBD2
v_gene: TRBV3-1
j_gene: TRBJ2-2
abundance: few
CDR3nt: TGTGCCAGCAGCCAAGATTGGGAGGGTAACACCGGGGAGCTGTTTTTT
CDR3aa: CASSQDWEGNTGELFF

d_gene: .
v_gene: TRBV5-1
j_gene: TRBJ2-5
abundance: many
CDR3nt: TGCGCCAGCAGCCCCGGTTGGGGGGCAGAGGAGACCCAGTACTTC
CDR3aa: CASSPGWGAEETQYF

d_gene: .
v_gene: TRBV6-5
j_gene: TRBJ1-4
abundance: .
CDR3nt: TGTGCCAGCAGCCCTCATGCGGCTAATGAAAAACTGTTTTTT
CDR3aa: CASSPHAANEKLFF

d_gene: .
v_gene: TRBV6-1
j_gene: TRBJ1-5
abundance: .
CDR3nt: TGTGCCAGCAGGACAGCTGGAAACAATCAGCCCCAGCATTTT
CDR3aa: CASRTAGNNQPQHF